This T cell receptor beta chain stems from a study of control samples from healthy donors and cancer patients. Only in-frame clones appear in the TCRdb table, and some are missing; sequencing was by immunoSEQ multiplex PCR. This repertoire shows 250,000 to 300,000 clones, over 70% found once; its top ten account for less than 15%. Per the germline V gene, CDR1 is SNHLY and CDR2 is FYNNEI. Trimming cost V 6 bases and J 3 bases, with 14 bases left between them. The CDR3 has 14 amino acids. The chain has TRBV2 and TRBJ1-1, with D maybe TRBD1 (5 bases). This sequence was found in a woman in her sixties or seventies with lung cancer. Sequencing input: PBMCs. The CDR3 DNA sequence: TGTGCCAGCAGCCCTCAGGGAGGGTACACTGAAGCTTTCTTT. It specifies CASSPQGGYTEAFF.